A selection of T cell receptor beta chains follows, all from one sample in a study of CD8+ T cells in alopecia areata. Profiling relied on immunoSEQ multiplex PCR, and the TCRdb table lists in-frame clones only, not all of them. The data show under 300,000 clones, about 62% seen once. The sample consisted of CD4+ T cells sorted from blood, taken at roughly week 53, from a patient treated with tofacitinib. The source of these receptors is a human donor with alopecia areata. CDR3s include the opening cysteine and the closing phenylalanine or tryptophan. Fields, in order: V gene, D gene, J gene, clone size, CDR3 DNA, CDR3 protein. D genes are given only for firm matches. Only part of the rows carry a size: once, few, many, or a class if the clone is expanded.

TRBV30,TRBD1,TRBJ1-5,NA,TGTGCCTGGAGGGGGAAGGGGGCGAACAATCAGCCCCAGCATTTT,CAWRGKGANNQPQHF
TRBV6-6,TRBD1,TRBJ1-1,few,TGTGCCAGCAGTTACTTCGGGACAGGGGAAGCTTTCTTT,CASSYFGTGEAFF
TRBV6-5,NA,TRBJ1-4,NA,TGTGCCAGCAGTTACAACAGACTATCTAATGAAAAACTGTTTTTT,CASSYNRLSNEKLFF
TRBV2,NA,TRBJ2-7,NA,TGTGCCAGCAGTGAAGACCGAAGATCCTACGAGCAGTACTTC,CASSEDRRSYEQYF
TRBV5-1,TRBD1,TRBJ2-3,NA,TGCGCCAGCAGCCCGGGACAGGGGTTAGGTACAGATACGCAGTATTTT,CASSPGQGLGTDTQYF
TRBV9,NA,TRBJ2-7,few,TGTGCCAGCAGCGTCGAGGGTGGGGCCTACGAGCAGTACTTC,CASSVEGGAYEQYF
TRBV5-1,TRBD2,TRBJ2-1,NA,TGCGCCAGCAGCCTAGGACTAGCGGAGTCCAATGAGCAGTTCTTC,CASSLGLAESNEQFF
TRBV4-3,NA,TRBJ1-4,NA,TGCGCCAGCAGCCAAGGCTTACAAGAAAAACTGTTTTTT,CASSQGLQEKLFF
TRBV5-6,NA,TRBJ2-7,NA,TGTGCCAGCAGCTTAGCTCCAACAGCTTACGAGCAGTACTTC,CASSLAPTAYEQYF
TRBV5-1,TRBD1,TRBJ2-3,NA,TGCGCCAGCAGCTTACCGGGACAGGCCACAGATACGCAGTATTTT,CASSLPGQATDTQYF
TRBV6-6,NA,TRBJ2-3,few,TGTGCCAGCAGTTACCCAGATACGCAGTATTTT,CASSYPDTQYF
TRBV4-2,NA,TRBJ1-2,NA,TGTGCCAGCAGCCAAGATTTGGGGGCCTGGGGCTACACCTTC,CASSQDLGAWGYTF
TRBV27,TRBD1,TRBJ1-2,NA,TGTGCCAGCAGTCCCGTGACAGGGGGCGCATATGGCTACACCTTC,CASSPVTGGAYGYTF
TRBV6-5,TRBD1,TRBJ1-1,NA,TGTGCCAGCAGGGCTACAGGGGTAACTGAAGCTTTCTTT,CASRATGVTEAFF
TRBV6-6,NA,TRBJ2-3,NA,TGTGCCAGCAGTTTCCCGGCTCTTAGTGCAGATACGCAGTATTTT,CASSFPALSADTQYF
TRBV5-6,NA,TRBJ1-6,few,TGTGCCAGCAGCTTGGGTTGGGATCCTGATTCACCCCTCCACTTT,CASSLGWDPDSPLHF
TRBV29-1,NA,TRBJ2-2,NA,TGCAGCGTTGAAGGCCGACCGAACACCGGGGAGCTGTTTTTT,CSVEGRPNTGELFF
TRBV7-9,NA,TRBJ2-5,NA,TGTGCCAGCAGCACATGGACAGAGGAGGGAGAGACCCAGTACTTC,CASSTWTEEGETQYF
TRBV29-1,NA,TRBJ2-3,NA,TGCAGCGTGGCGGGAAGAGGTCCCGGCACAGATACGCAGTATTTT,CSVAGRGPGTDTQYF
TRBV15,NA,TRBJ2-3,few,TGTGCCACCAGCAGAGCTTGGTCTGGCACAGATACGCAGTATTTT,CATSRAWSGTDTQYF
TRBV6-6,NA,TRBJ1-2,few,TGTGCCAGCAGTTACGGGATAAGCTATGGCTACACCTTC,CASSYGISYGYTF
TRBV5-1,NA,TRBJ2-7,NA,TGCGCCAGCAGCTTGGACAGTGAGGTCACCTACGAGCAGTACTTC,CASSLDSEVTYEQYF
TRBV7-8,TRBD1,TRBJ1-5,once,TGTGCCAGCAGCCTATGGGACAGCCCGGGCTTCGGGCCCCAGCATTTT,CASSLWDSPGFGPQHF
TRBV29-1,NA,TRBJ1-2,NA,TGCAGCGTTGAAGCCGGAGGCTATGGCTACACCTTC,CSVEAGGYGYTF
TRBV10-3,NA,TRBJ2-7,NA,TGTGCCATCACAGGGACTCACTCCTACGAGCAGTACTTC,CAITGTHSYEQYF
TRBV19,NA,TRBJ1-1,few,TGTGCCAGTAGAGGGAACACTGAAGCTTTCTTT,CASRGNTEAFF
TRBV11-2,NA,TRBJ1-5,NA,TGTGCCAGCAGCTTATCCCCGATGGGACAGCCCCAGCATTTT,CASSLSPMGQPQHF
TRBV13,NA,TRBJ1-6,few,TGTGCCTCCTCCAGTCGATATAATTCACCCCTCCACTTT,CASSSRYNSPLHF
TRBV7-3,NA,TRBJ1-4,NA,TGTGCCAGCAGTGAAAAACTGTTTTTT,CASSEKLFF
TRBV7-9,NA,TRBJ1-6,few,TGTGCCAGCAGCTTAGCGCGCTCCTATAATTCACCCCTCCACTTT,CASSLARSYNSPLHF
TRBV27,TRBD1,TRBJ1-2,many,TGTGCCAGCCGCCAACGACAGGGGGCCCACTATGGCTACACCTTC,CASRQRQGAHYGYTF
TRBV19,NA,TRBJ2-1,few,TGTGCCAGTAGTATAGATTGGAGGGTGGATGAGCAGTTCTTC,CASSIDWRVDEQFF
TRBV29-1,NA,TRBJ1-1,few,TGCAGCGTTCGGGCAAATCTCAGGAACACTGAAGCTTTCTTT,CSVRANLRNTEAFF
TRBV29-1,NA,TRBJ1-2,NA,TGCAGCGTTGAAAGGGGGGGAAAATACTATGGCTACACCTTC,CSVERGGKYYGYTF
TRBV15,NA,TRBJ2-5,NA,TGTGCCACCAGCATCGAACCGGGCGTAGAGACCCAGTACTTC,CATSIEPGVETQYF
TRBV5-1,NA,TRBJ2-7,NA,TGCGCCAGCAGATTAAATTGGGCCTCGTCGTACGAGCAGTACTTC,CASRLNWASSYEQYF
TRBV1,NA,TRBJ2-7,NA,TGCACCAACCACAGGGACACGGCCTACGAGCAGTACTTC,CTNHRDTAYEQYF
TRBV7-8,NA,TRBJ1-2,NA,TGTGCCAGCAGCGACTACAGCGGGGGCTACACCTTC,CASSDYSGGYTF
TRBV5-6,NA,TRBJ1-4,NA,TGTGCCAGCAGCTTACTACAGAGCTTTGCAACTAATGAAAAACTGTTTTTT,CASSLLQSFATNEKLFF
TRBV2,NA,TRBJ2-6,once,TGTGCCAGCAGCGCGACTGGGGCCAACGTCCTGACTTTC,CASSATGANVLTF
TRBV6-6,NA,TRBJ1-2,NA,TGTGCCAGCAGGACCGGCAGGGAGGGTGGCTACACCTTC,CASRTGREGGYTF
TRBV29-1,NA,TRBJ2-1,NA,TGCAGTGTGCTGGGGGGCTGGGTTGGATACAATGAGCAGTTCTTC,CSVLGGWVGYNEQFF
TRBV19,NA,TRBJ1-5,few,TGTGCCAGTAGGGATACACGGGTGAGCAATCAGCCCCAGCATTTT,CASRDTRVSNQPQHF
TRBV30,NA,TRBJ1-1,NA,TGTGCCTGGAGTGTACGGGGGGTTCTACGCACTGAAGCTTTCTTT,CAWSVRGVLRTEAFF
TRBV4-2,TRBD2,TRBJ2-1,NA,TGTGCCAGCAGCCTCGGACTAGCCGGAAGCTCCTACAATGAGCAGTTCTTC,CASSLGLAGSSYNEQFF
TRBV6-5,NA,TRBJ1-1,NA,TGTGCCAGCAGTTCTACGGGGGCCACTGAAGCTTTCTTT,CASSSTGATEAFF
TRBV4-3,NA,TRBJ1-5,NA,TGCGCCAGCAGCCAATGGGTCATGGGCAATCAGCCCCAGCATTTT,CASSQWVMGNQPQHF
TRBV7-3,TRBD2,TRBJ2-1,NA,TGTGCCAGCAGCTTTAAGCGGGGGGTTGGTGAGCAGTTCTTC,CASSFKRGVGEQFF
TRBV4-2,NA,TRBJ1-2,NA,TGTGCCAGCAGCCTGCGGCCGGCCGAAGGATATGGCTACACCTTC,CASSLRPAEGYGYTF
TRBV7-2,NA,TRBJ2-7,NA,TGTGCCAGCAGCTTAGTATCATCGGCCTACGAGCAGTACTTC,CASSLVSSAYEQYF
TRBV11-2,NA,TRBJ2-2,few,TGTGCCAGCAGCCCCTTAGGTCCGGGGAACACCGGGGAGCTGTTTTTT,CASSPLGPGNTGELFF
TRBV19,TRBD1,TRBJ2-1,few,TGTGCCAGTAGTATGGGACAGGGGGATAATGAGCAGTTCTTC,CASSMGQGDNEQFF
TRBV30,NA,TRBJ2-5,NA,TGTGCCTGGATGATGAGGACCCGGGAGACCCAGTACTTC,CAWMMRTRETQYF
TRBV5-4,NA,TRBJ2-7,NA,TGTGCCGGACGGGACTTTCAGGGGCCAAACGAGCAGTACTTC,CAGRDFQGPNEQYF
TRBV6-6,NA,TRBJ1-1,NA,TGTGCCAGCACCCGGCAGTCGAACACTGAAGCTTTCTTT,CASTRQSNTEAFF
TRBV10-3,NA,TRBJ1-2,NA,TGTGCCATCAGTGAGTCAACCGCGCGGGGCTACACCTTC,CAISESTARGYTF
TRBV7-8,NA,TRBJ2-7,NA,TGTGCCAGCAGCTTAGACAGATCCTACGAGCAGTACTTC,CASSLDRSYEQYF
TRBV5-4,NA,TRBJ1-2,NA,TGTGCCAGCAGAAGTTGGATCTCTAACTATGGCTACACCTTC,CASRSWISNYGYTF
TRBV18,NA,TRBJ2-5,NA,TGTGCCAGCTCTGACTCGGCAGAGACCCAGTACTTC,CASSDSAETQYF
TRBV7-9,NA,TRBJ1-6,NA,TGTGCCAGCAGCCAGGCGTCGGCAGCAAATTCACCCCTCCACTTT,CASSQASAANSPLHF